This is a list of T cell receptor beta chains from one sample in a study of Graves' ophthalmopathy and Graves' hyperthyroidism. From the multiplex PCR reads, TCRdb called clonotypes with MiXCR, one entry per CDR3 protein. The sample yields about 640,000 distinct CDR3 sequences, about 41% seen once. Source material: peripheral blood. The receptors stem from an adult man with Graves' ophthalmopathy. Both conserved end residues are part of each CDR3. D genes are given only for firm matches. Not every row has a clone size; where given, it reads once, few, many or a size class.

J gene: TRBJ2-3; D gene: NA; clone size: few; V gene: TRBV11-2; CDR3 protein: CASQSLGSTDTQYF; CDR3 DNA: TGTGCCAGCCAGTCGCTAGGGAGCACAGATACGCAGTATTTT
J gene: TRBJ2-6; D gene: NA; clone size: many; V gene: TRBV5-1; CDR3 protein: CASSLSGTTGANVLTF; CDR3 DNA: TGCGCCAGCAGCTTATCCGGGACAACTGGGGCCAACGTCCTGACTTTC
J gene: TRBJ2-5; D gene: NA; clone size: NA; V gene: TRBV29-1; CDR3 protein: CSVGSRDQPQYF; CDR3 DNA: TGCAGCGTTGGCAGCAGAGATCAGCCCCAGTACTTC
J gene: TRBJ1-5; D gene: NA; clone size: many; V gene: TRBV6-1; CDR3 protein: CASSWEGRQPQHF; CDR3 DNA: TGTGCCAGCAGCTGGGAAGGGCGTCAGCCCCAGCATTTT
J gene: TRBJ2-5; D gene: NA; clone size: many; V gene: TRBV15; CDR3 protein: CATSRDGHTQETQYF; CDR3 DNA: TGTGCCACCAGCAGAGATGGCCACACCCAAGAGACCCAGTACTTC
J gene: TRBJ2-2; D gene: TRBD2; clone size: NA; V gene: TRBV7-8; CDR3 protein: CASSPIAGGELFF; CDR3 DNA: TGTGCCAGCAGCCCGATAGCGGGGGGGGAGCTGTTTTTT
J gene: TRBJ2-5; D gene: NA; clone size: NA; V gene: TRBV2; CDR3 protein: CAISDSNRDWDQYF; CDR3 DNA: TGTGCCATCAGTGATTCGAACAGGGACTGGGACCAGTACTTC
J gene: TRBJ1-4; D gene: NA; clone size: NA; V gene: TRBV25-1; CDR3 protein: CASSPVTGLANEKLFF; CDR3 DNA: TGTGCCAGCAGTCCAGTGACTGGGCTGGCTAATGAAAAACTGTTTTTT
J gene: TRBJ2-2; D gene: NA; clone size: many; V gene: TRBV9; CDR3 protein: CASVQGNTGELFF; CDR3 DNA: TGTGCCAGCGTACAGGGGAACACCGGGGAGCTGTTTTTT
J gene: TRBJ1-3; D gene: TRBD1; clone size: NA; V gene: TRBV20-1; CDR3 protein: CSAKDRAGNTIYF; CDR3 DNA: TGCAGTGCTAAAGACAGGGCTGGAAACACCATATATTTT
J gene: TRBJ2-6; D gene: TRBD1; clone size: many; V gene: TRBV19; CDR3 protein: CASGQGLSGANVLTF; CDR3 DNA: TGTGCCAGCGGACAGGGCCTTAGCGGGGCCAACGTCCTGACTTTC
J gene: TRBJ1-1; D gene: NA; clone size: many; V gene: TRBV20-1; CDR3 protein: CSARIMNTEAFF; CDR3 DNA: TGCAGTGCTAGAATTATGAACACTGAAGCTTTCTTT
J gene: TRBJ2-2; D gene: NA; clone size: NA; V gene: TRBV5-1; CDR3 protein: CASSIVGGTGELFF; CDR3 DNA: TGCGCCAGCAGCATCGTAGGAGGGACCGGGGAGCTGTTTTTT
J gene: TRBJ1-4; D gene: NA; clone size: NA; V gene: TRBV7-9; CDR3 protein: CASSFGKQGATNEKLFF; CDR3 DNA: TGTGCCAGCAGCTTCGGAAAACAGGGAGCAACTAATGAAAAACTGTTTTTT
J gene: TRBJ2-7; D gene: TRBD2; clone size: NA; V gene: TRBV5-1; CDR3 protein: CASSLSQSPSGGSYEQYF; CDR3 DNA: TGCGCCAGCAGCTTGTCCCAATCCCCAAGCGGGGGCTCCTACGAGCAGTACTTC
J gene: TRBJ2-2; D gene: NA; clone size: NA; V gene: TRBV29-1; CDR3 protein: CSVSPGGLGTGTGELLF; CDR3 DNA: TGCAGCGTCTCCCCCGGGGGGCTAGGAACGGGGACCGGGGAGCTGCTTTTT
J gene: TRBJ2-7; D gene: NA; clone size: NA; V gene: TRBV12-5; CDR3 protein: CASGGAGIVEQYF; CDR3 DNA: TGTGCTAGTGGTGGGGCAGGGATAGTCGAGCAGTACTTC
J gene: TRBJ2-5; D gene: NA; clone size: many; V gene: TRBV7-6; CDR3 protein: CASSLLRGETQYF; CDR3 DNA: TGTGCCAGCAGCTTACTCCGCGGGGAGACCCAGTACTTC
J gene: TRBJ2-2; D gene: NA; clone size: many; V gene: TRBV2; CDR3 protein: CASSEGAASSNTGELFF; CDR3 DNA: TGTGCCAGCAGTGAAGGAGCAGCATCCAGCAACACCGGGGAGCTGTTTTTT
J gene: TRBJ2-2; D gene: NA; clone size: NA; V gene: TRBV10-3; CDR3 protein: CASSSSRDLLAGELFF; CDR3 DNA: TGTGCCAGCAGTTCTTCCCGGGACTTACTGGCAGGGGAGCTGTTTTTT
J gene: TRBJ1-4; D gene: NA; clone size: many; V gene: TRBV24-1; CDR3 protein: CATSDSGTNEKLFF; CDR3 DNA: TGTGCCACCAGTGATAGCGGCACTAATGAAAAACTGTTTTTT
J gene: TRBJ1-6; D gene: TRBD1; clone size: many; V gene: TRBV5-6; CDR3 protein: CASRPRQGPNSPLHF; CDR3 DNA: TGTGCCAGCAGACCACGACAGGGGCCGAATTCACCCCTCCACTTT
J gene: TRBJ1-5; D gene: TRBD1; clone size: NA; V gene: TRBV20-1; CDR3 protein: CSASTGGSETQHF; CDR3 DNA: TGCAGTGCTTCGACAGGGGGCTCGGAGACCCAGCATTTT
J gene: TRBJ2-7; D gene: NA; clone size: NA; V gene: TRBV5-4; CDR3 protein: CASSLGAGWGEQYF; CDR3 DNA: TGTGCCAGCAGTTTGGGGGCGGGGTGGGGCGAGCAGTACTTC
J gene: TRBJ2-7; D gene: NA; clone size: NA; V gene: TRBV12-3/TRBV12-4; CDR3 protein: CASSRTATYEQYF; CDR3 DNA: TGTGCCAGCAGTCGGACAGCTACCTACGAGCAGTACTTC
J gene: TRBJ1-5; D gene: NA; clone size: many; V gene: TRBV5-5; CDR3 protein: CASSQATYQPQHF; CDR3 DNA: TGTGCCAGCAGCCAAGCCACCTATCAGCCCCAGCATTTT
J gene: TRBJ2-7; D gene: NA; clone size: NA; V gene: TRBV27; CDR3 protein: CASISGSYEQYF; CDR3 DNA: TGTGCCAGCATCTCCGGCTCCTACGAGCAGTACTTC
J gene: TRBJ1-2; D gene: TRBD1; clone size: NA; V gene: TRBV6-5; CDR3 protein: CAISEPGQGGYTF; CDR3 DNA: TGTGCCATCAGTGAGCCGGGACAGGGTGGCTACACCTTC
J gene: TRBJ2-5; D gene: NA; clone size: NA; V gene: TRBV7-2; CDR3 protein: CGSSLTAGSQETQYF; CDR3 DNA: TGTGGCAGCAGCTTGACGGCGGGGAGTCAAGAGACCCAGTACTTC